The sequence of this T cell receptor (beta chain) was determined in a study of blood T cell repertoires in COVID-19. Study context: In each case, the material was cDNA or gDNA derived from T cells, B-cell-depleted T cells, or PBMCs.

Germline values: CDR1 GTSNPN, CDR2 SVGIG (reference sequence). J was trimmed by 3 bases and V by 3 bases; bases with no gene match: 9. This CDR3 is built from 15 residues. Libraries were prepared by immunoSEQ multiplex PCR; TCRdb keeps only in-frame clonotypes and omits some of them. The sample has roughly 190,000 clones; about 88% are singletons. Enrolled through a virtual design, the participants were between roughly 18 and 90 years of age and came from 24 US areas. Donors were grouped by their self-reported clinical history. Two negative PCRs, clearance, or symptom resolution had been documented for recovered Cohort 3 donors.

V and J are TRBV30 and TRBJ2-3; 7 bases are a match to TRBD2. The clonotype was recovered from a woman aged 25 to 45 who had recovered from COVID-19. Specimen: PBMCs or T cells enriched from blood (not recorded which). The CDR3 DNA reads TGTGCCTGGAGCGGGGGGAGGGCTAGGACAGATACGCAGTATTTT. Protein sequence: CAWSGGRARTDTQYF.